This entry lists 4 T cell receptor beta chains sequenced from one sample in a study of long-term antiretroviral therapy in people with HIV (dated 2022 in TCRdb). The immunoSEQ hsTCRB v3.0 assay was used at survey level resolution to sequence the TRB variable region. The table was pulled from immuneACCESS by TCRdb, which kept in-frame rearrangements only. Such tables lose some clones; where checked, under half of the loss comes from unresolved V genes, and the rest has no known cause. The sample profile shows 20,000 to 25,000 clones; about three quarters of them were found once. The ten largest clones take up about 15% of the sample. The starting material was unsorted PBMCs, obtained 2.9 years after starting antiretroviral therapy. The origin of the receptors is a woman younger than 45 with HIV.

CDR3 DNA: TGCAGCGTTGGACAGGGGCCAGCTTTGCCCCATGGCTACACCTTC. This gives the protein CSVGQGPALPHGYTF. V gene TRBV29-1 combines with J gene TRBJ1-2, with 8 bases identical to TRBD1. The V gene end was trimmed by 4 bases and the J gene end by 6 bases; junction bases not matched to a gene: 13. Germline V gene lookup returns CDR1 SQVTM and CDR2 ANQGSEA. This CDR3 has 15 amino acids.

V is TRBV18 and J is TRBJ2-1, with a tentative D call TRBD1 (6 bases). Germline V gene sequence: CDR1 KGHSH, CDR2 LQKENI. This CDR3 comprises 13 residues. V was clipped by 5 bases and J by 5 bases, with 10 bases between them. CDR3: CASSARQDNEQFF. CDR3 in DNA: TGTGCCAGCTCAGCAAGACAGGACAATGAGCAGTTCTTC.

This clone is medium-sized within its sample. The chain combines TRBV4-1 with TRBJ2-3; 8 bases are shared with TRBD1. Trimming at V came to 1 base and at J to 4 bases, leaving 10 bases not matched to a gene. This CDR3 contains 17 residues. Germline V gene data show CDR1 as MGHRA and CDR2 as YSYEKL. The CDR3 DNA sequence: TGCGCCAGCAGCCAAGGATGGACAGGGACAGTGGCAGATACGCAGTATTTT. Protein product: CASSQGWTGTVADTQYF.

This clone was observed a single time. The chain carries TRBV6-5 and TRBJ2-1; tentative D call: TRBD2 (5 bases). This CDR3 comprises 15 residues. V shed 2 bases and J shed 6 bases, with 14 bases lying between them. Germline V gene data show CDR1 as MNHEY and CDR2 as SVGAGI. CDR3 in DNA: TGTGCCAGCAGTTACAGCGGTGATCTTGGCAATGAGCAGTTCTTC. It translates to CASSYSGDLGNEQFF.